These 19 T cell receptor beta chains were sequenced from one sample in a study of blood T cell repertoires in COVID-19. TCRdb's copy holds only in-frame clones and misses some; the assay was immunoSEQ multiplex PCR. The sample has 250,000 to 350,000 clones; more than 80% are singletons. The sequencing sample was made of peripheral blood. The receptors stem from a young man who had recovered from COVID-19.

The CDR3 coding sequence is TGTGCCAGCGGACAGAGCTACGAGCAGTACTTC. Translated: CASGQSYEQYF. The chain couples TRBV7-9 to TRBJ2-7; perhaps TRBD1 as D (6 bases). The V gene's germline CDR1 is SEHNR and CDR2 FQNEAQ (reference sequence). Trimming removed 8 bases at V and 3 bases at J, with 8 bases between. The CDR3 has 11 amino acids.

The chain employs TRBV3-1 (or the pseudogene TRBV3-2) and TRBJ1-3, with unresolved D. The CDR3 extends over 14 amino acids. V gave up 5 bases and J gave up 2 bases, with 10 bases separating them. Per the germline V gene, CDR1 is LGHDT and CDR2 is YNNKEL (reference sequence). The CDR3 DNA follows: TGTGCCAGCAGCGCCGCAGAGGCTGGAAACACCATATATTTT. Translation: CASSAAEAGNTIYF.

The gene calls are TRBV4-1 and TRBJ2-1, with D perhaps TRBD2 (5 bases). Germline V CDR1 and CDR2: MGHRA, YSYEKL. Trimming removed 4 bases at V and 5 bases at J, with 18 bases between. The CDR3 covers 16 residues. This CDR3 is CASSPPGADGNNEQFF. CDR3 nucleotide sequence: TGCGCCAGCAGCCCCCCCGGAGCGGACGGTAACAATGAGCAGTTCTTC.

This clone turned up a few times. The V and J genes are TRBV6-2 or TRBV6-3 and TRBJ2-2; 9 nucleotides match TRBD1. With 5 bases clipped from V and 7 bases from J, the junction kept 8 bases outside the gene matches. There are 15 residues in the CDR3. Germline CDR1 and CDR2: MNHEY and SVGEGT. CDR3 protein: CASSPNRGQGGELFF. In DNA, the CDR3 is TGTGCCAGCAGTCCGAACAGGGGGCAAGGCGGGGAGCTGTTTTTT.

This chain connects TRBV19 to TRBJ2-1; 7 bases match TRBD1. J lost 10 bases, V lost 7 bases, and 10 bases had no gene match. From germline, CDR1 is LNHDA and CDR2 SQIVND (reference sequence). The CDR3 runs 13 residues. DNA for the CDR3: TGTGCCAGTACCTCGCAGGGGGTCGGAGAGCAGTTCTTC. This sequence encodes CASTSQGVGEQFF.

CDR3 bases: TGTGCCAGCCGCTACTGGACAGGTTCTGGGGCCAACGTCCTGACTTTC. It specifies CASRYWTGSGANVLTF. This chain connects TRBV7-8 to TRBJ2-6; 7 bases align to TRBD1. Trimming cost V 8 bases and J 1 base; bases outside gene matches: 8. CDR1 SGHVS and CDR2 FQNEAQ come from the germline V gene. The CDR3 contains 16 residues.

This chain links TRBV5-1 with TRBJ2-7; TRBD2 matches at 12 bases. CDR3 length: 17 amino acids. From germline, CDR1 is SGHRS and CDR2 YFSETQ. With V trimmed by 0 bases and J by 2 bases, 6 bases remained unmatched. The CDR3 loop is CASSLVSGLAGTYEQYF. The CDR3 DNA sequence: TGCGCCAGCAGCTTGGTCTCCGGACTAGCGGGAACCTACGAGCAGTACTTC. Together with reference TRBV5-1 and TRBJ2-7, the CDR3 gives the full variable domain: KAGVTQTPRYLIKTRGQQVTLSCSPISGHRSVSWYQQTPGQGLQFLFEYFSETQRNKGNFPGRFSGRQFSNSRSEMNVSTLELGDSALYLCASSLVSGLAGTYEQYFGPGTRLTVT.

The V call is TRBV18, the J call TRBJ1-6; 7 nucleotides align to TRBD1. With V trimmed by 2 bases and J by 6 bases, 4 bases remained unmatched. This CDR3 contains 15 residues. CDR1 is KGHSH, CDR2 LQKENI, per germline. CDR3 protein: CASSPTGTANSPLHF. The CDR3 bases are TGTGCCAGCTCACCAACCGGGACAGCTAATTCACCCCTCCACTTT.

This chain uses TRBV1 with TRBJ1-6; whether TRBD1, the table's D call, matches the DNA was not checked. TRBV1 is labeled a pseudogene. The CDR3 runs to 19 residues. CDR3 residues: CTSSQYRGNMWSYNSPLHF. CDR3 nucleotide sequence: TGCACCAGCAGCCAGTACAGGGGCAATATGTGGTCCTATAATTCACCCCTCCACTTT.

This clone has a handful of counts. The chain recombines TRBV9 with TRBJ2-1; D remains unclear. Germline lookup yields CDR1 SGDLS and CDR2 YYNGEE. The CDR3 length is 15 residues. Trimming left V 0 bases short and J 4 bases short, with 11 bases between. This CDR3 reads CASSVGYRGYNEQFF. The CDR3 nucleotides are TGTGCCAGCAGCGTAGGGTATAGAGGTTACAATGAGCAGTTCTTC.

V gene TRBV12-5 combines with J gene TRBJ2-1; tentatively, D is TRBD2 (5 bases). From germline, CDR1 is LGHNT and CDR2 FRNRAP. CDR3 length: 13 residues. V was cut by 9 bases and J by 3 bases, with 12 bases left in between. The CDR3 sequence: CASGVGGYNEQFF. The CDR3, as DNA: TGTGCTAGCGGGGTTGGAGGCTACAATGAGCAGTTCTTC.

In DNA, the CDR3 is TGTGCCACCAGTGATAACGGACATGTTGAGCAGTTCTTC. Translated, it gives CATSDNGHVEQFF. This chain joins TRBV24-1 and TRBJ2-1; maybe TRBD1 (5 bases). Germline CDR1 and CDR2: KGHDR and SFDVKD. The CDR3 sequence is 13 residues long. V lost 3 bases and J lost 9, with 11 bases in between.

The chain joins TRBV27 to TRBJ2-1; no clear D gene. This CDR3 has 13 residues. The germline V gene has CDR1 MNHEY and CDR2 SMNVEV (reference sequence). The V end was cut by 0 bases, the J end by 5 bases, with 5 bases between. The CDR3 DNA is TGTGCCAGCAGTTTATCGGCTGACAATGAGCAGTTCTTC. Translation: CASSLSADNEQFF.

The chain has TRBV4-2 and TRBJ2-2; a possible D gene is TRBD1 (5 bases). The CDR3 consists of 15 residues. Germline V gene sequence: CDR1 LGHNA, CDR2 YNFKEQ. Trimming shortened V by 0 bases and J by 5 bases, and 10 bases separated the two germline ends. The CDR3 DNA reads TGTGCCAGCAGCCAAGAGGAAGCAGGGACCGGGGAGCTGTTTTTT. It is translated as CASSQEEAGTGELFF.

This chain joins TRBV10-2 and TRBJ2-7; no clear D. Germline CDR1 reads WSHSY; CDR2 reads SAAADI. This CDR3 spans 12 amino acids. Deletions cut 8 bases from V and 3 bases from J, with 11 bases between. The CDR3 is CASGRLRYEQYF. CDR3 DNA sequence: TGCGCCAGCGGCCGACTGCGCTACGAGCAGTACTTC.

This chain connects TRBV2 to TRBJ1-1, with 9 bases aligning to TRBD1. Germline CDR1 is SNHLY and CDR2 is FYNNEI. The junction had 6 bases not matched to a gene; V was cut back by 6 bases and J by 10 bases. The CDR3 totals 12 residues. The CDR3 is CASSGQGRIAFF. The CDR3 bases are TGTGCCAGCAGCGGACAGGGGCGGATAGCTTTCTTT.

This chain links TRBV11-3 with TRBJ2-2; TRBD2 is a possible D gene (5 bases). Trimming stripped 5 bases from V and 7 bases from J, with 11 bases between. The CDR3 runs 13 residues. Germline values: CDR1 SGHNT, CDR2 YENEEA. CDR3 nucleotides: TGTGCCAGCAGCCTTGAGGGTAACGGGGAGCTGTTTTTT. Protein sequence: CASSLEGNGELFF.

The V gene is TRBV4-1, the J gene TRBJ1-4, with 9 bases lining up with TRBD1. Trimming took 3 bases from V and 5 from J; bases not matched to a gene: 13. The CDR3 is 18 residues long. In germline, CDR1 is MGHRA, CDR2 YSYEKL. CDR3 bases: TGCGCCAGCAGCCACTTACCGGGACAGGGCCAGAGCAATGAAAAACTGTTTTTT. Translation gives CASSHLPGQGQSNEKLFF.

The V call is TRBV5-4, the J call TRBJ2-6, with a tentative D call TRBD1 (6 bases). Germline V gene sequence: CDR1 SGHNT, CDR2 YYREEE (reference sequence). The CDR3 is 17 residues long. The V end was cut by 1 base, the J end by 0 bases, with 11 bases between. The CDR3: CASSLTGSLSGANVLTF. The CDR3 nucleotides read TGTGCCAGCAGCTTGACAGGGAGCCTCTCTGGGGCCAACGTCCTGACTTTC.